Presented here are 3 T cell receptor beta chains from one specimen sequenced in a study of shared clonotypes between healthy human individuals. The table came from immunoSEQ multiplex PCR; TCRdb's copy has only in-frame clones and leaves some out. The sample has about 820,000 clones, 80% to 95% seen once; the top ten hold 24%. CD45RO-negative cells were positively selected for CCR7, leaving out terminally differentiated effector memory CD45RA+ cells. Sequencing was carried out using naive CD8+ T cells sorted from blood. The receptors here all came from a man aged 25 to 40 in good health.

The gene calls are TRBV6-4 and TRBJ2-1; D is perhaps TRBD1 (6 bases). V was cut by 4 bases and J by 4 bases, with 8 bases left in between. Germline V gene sequence: CDR1 MRHNA, CDR2 SNTAGT. The CDR3 loop spans 13 amino acids. CDR3 in DNA: TGTGCCAGCAGTGGGACAGCATACAATGAGCAGTTCTTC. Translating it yields CASSGTAYNEQFF.

This chain uses TRBV6-5 with TRBJ2-7; weak D call: TRBD1 (6 bases). The V end was cut by 2 bases, the J end by 3 bases, with 14 bases between. The CDR3 runs 15 residues. The V gene's germline CDR1 is MNHEY and CDR2 SVGAGI. The CDR3 spells CASSYTTDRFYEQYF. The CDR3 nucleotides are TGTGCCAGCAGTTACACCACTGACAGGTTCTACGAGCAGTACTTC.

The J gene is TRBJ2-5, the V gene TRBV30; the match to TRBD2 covers 14 bases. Germline loops: CDR1 GTSNPN, CDR2 SVGIG (reference sequence). This CDR3 spans 16 amino acids. Unmatched junction bases numbered 11, after V lost 6 bases and J lost 5 bases. CDR3 protein: CACNLGLAGVGETQYF. For the CDR3, the DNA is TGTGCCTGTAATTTGGGACTAGCGGGAGTAGGGGAGACCCAGTACTTC.